Listed here is a single TCR beta chain. The sample comes from a study of shared clonotypes between healthy human individuals. The data were produced by immunoSEQ multiplex PCR, yet TCRdb's version contains in-frame clones alone and is incomplete. The repertoire has 1.6 million or so clones, approximately 97% of them found once; the top ten carry over 1%. Sequences were obtained from naive CD4+ T cells sorted from blood. This sample's subset: CD45RA+ positively selected. This sequence was found in a man aged 25 to 40 in good health.

CDR3 loop: CASSRGLAGSGSETQYF. CDR3 coding DNA: TGCGCCAGCAGCCGAGGACTAGCGGGATCCGGAAGCGAGACCCAGTACTTC. The chain links TRBV10-2 to TRBJ2-5, with 12 nucleotides matching TRBD2. The junction had 13 bases not matched to a gene; V was cut back by 6 bases and J by 5 bases. Germline CDR1 is WSHSY and CDR2 is SAAADI. This CDR3 comprises 17 residues.